Below, 12 T cell receptor beta chains from the same sample are listed, as sequenced in a study of tumor-infiltrating lymphocytes in oesophageal squamous cell carcinoma. MiXCR, applied by TCRdb to the PCR reads, yields one record per CDR3 protein. There are tens of thousands of distinct CDR3 sequences in the sample; about two fifths occur only once, and roughly two fifths lies in the top ten. Sequencing was performed on esophageal tumor tissue. The receptors stem from a male donor with esophageal squamous cell carcinoma.

In its sample, this clonotype was seen many times. Just one base apart from a much larger clone, this may be a read error. The J gene is TRBJ2-5, the V gene TRBV7-9; 7 bases agree with TRBD1. The J call may be faulty, since TRBJ2-1 better matches the DNA end. The CDR3 loop spans 14 amino acids. Germline V gene sequence: CDR1 SEHNR, CDR2 FQNEAQ (reference sequence). CDR3 region: CASSPGTAADEQFF. The CDR3 DNA reads TGTGCCAGCAGCCCCGGGACAGCGGCCGACGAGCAGTTCTTC.

This clonotype was seen repeatedly, ten times or more. The chain joins TRBV7-3 to TRBJ2-4; possible D gene TRBD1, 6 bases. The germline CDR1 and CDR2 sequences are SGHTA and FQGTGA. This CDR3 spans 18 amino acids. Trimming removed 5 bases from V and 3 bases from J, with 23 bases in between. DNA for the CDR3: TGTGCCAGCAGCCAGGGGCAGGGGTTTGGAAAGGGCAAAAACATTCAGTACTTC. Protein sequence: CASSQGQGFGKGKNIQYF. The entire variable domain, with the rest obtained from reference TRBV7-3 and TRBJ2-4, is as follows: GAGVSQTPSNKVTEKGKYVELRCDPISGHTALYWYRQSLGQGPEFLIYFQGTGAADDSGLPNDRFFAVRPEGSVSTLKIQRTERGDSAVYLCASSQGQGFGKGKNIQYFGAGTRLSVL.

The chain links TRBV10-3 to TRBJ2-5; no firm D call. The J call may not be correct, given that the DNA end is closer to TRBJ2-7. The germline gives CDR1 ENHRY, CDR2 SYGVKD. The CDR3 is 14 amino acids. CDR3 amino acids: CAISESEGFYEQYF. The CDR3 coding sequence is TGTGCCATCAGTGAGTCCGAAGGGTTCTACGAGCAGTACTTC.

In this sample, this clonotype turned up a few times. The CDR3 region is CAITPGTGTYEQYF. The CDR3 nucleotides are TGTGCCATCACCCCCGGGACAGGGACCTACGAGCAGTACTTC. The rearrangement joins TRBV10-3 to TRBJ2-5, with TRBD1 matching over 9 bases. The J call may be faulty, since TRBJ2-7 better matches the DNA end. The CDR3 has 14 residues. Germline V lookup: CDR1 ENHRY, CDR2 SYGVKD.

This clonotype came up many times. The chain carries TRBV10-3 and TRBJ2-5; perhaps TRBD1 as D (6 bases). Germline V gene data show CDR1 as ENHRY and CDR2 as SYGVKD. Trimming took off 7 bases at V and 0 bases at J, with 6 bases between the two ends. The CDR3 covers 12 residues. This chain's CDR3 is CAIKGDQETQYF. The CDR3 DNA reads as TGTGCCATCAAGGGGGACCAAGAGACCCAGTACTTC.

By sample fraction, this clonotype is medium-sized. V and J are TRBV7-6 and TRBJ2-1; D assignment may be TRBD1 or TRBD2 (10 bases each). V gave up 5 bases and J gave up 4 bases, with 24 bases separating them. The CDR3 sequence is 18 residues long. CDR1 and CDR2 from the germline V gene are SGHVS and FNYEAQ. As DNA, the CDR3 is TGTGCCAGCAGCCATGGACAGGGGGAGACTAGCGGGTACAATGAGCAGTTCTTC. Translated, it gives CASSHGQGETSGYNEQFF.

This clonotype was counted at least ten times. The CDR3 does not end in the conserved phenylalanine or tryptophan, so this is likely a read error. The DNA is omitted, as the CDR3 cannot be located on it reliably, and the CDR3 follows TCRdb's listing. This sequence joins TRBV7-3 and TRBJ2-1. From its first to its last residue, the CDR3 has 9 amino acids. Germline-derived CDR1 and CDR2 are SGHTA and FQGTGA. CDR3 region: CASSAIHYP.

CDR3 nucleotide sequence: TGTGCCAGCAGCACGACAGGGAGCACAGATACGCAGTATTTT. Translating gives CASSTTGSTDTQYF. The chain carries TRBV7-2 and TRBJ2-3, with TRBD1 identical over 7 bases. The CDR3 is 14 amino acids. Germline CDR1 is SGHTA and CDR2 is FQGNSA. V lost 5 bases to trimming and J lost 0 bases; unmatched junction nucleotides: 2.

This clonotype has ten or more counts. The J gene is TRBJ2-7, the V gene TRBV28, with 7 bases matching TRBD2. The germline V gene encodes CDR1 MDHEN and CDR2 SYDVKM. This CDR3 region has 14 residues. The V and J ends lost 6 bases and 0 bases, in that order; junction bases with no gene match: 5. The CDR3 sequence: CASRLGGGSYEQYF. CDR3 in DNA: TGTGCCAGCAGACTTGGGGGGGGCTCCTACGAGCAGTACTTC.

Many counts were recorded for this clonotype. The chain links TRBV6-6 to TRBJ2-7; perhaps D is TRBD1 or TRBD2 (5 bases each). This CDR3 comprises 13 residues. V was shortened by 0 bases and J by 7 bases, with 10 bases between the two germline ends. Germline-derived CDR1 and CDR2 are MNHNY and SVGAGI (reference sequence). CDR3 DNA: TGTGCCAGCAGTTACTCTGGGACGGGAGAGCAGTACTTC. As protein: CASSYSGTGEQYF.

This clonotype was observed many times. The chain is built from TRBV10-3 and TRBJ1-2; 7 bases line up with TRBD1. Germline loops: CDR1 ENHRY, CDR2 SYGVKD. Losses at the gene ends were 0 bases for V and 8 bases for J; bases not matched to a gene: 12. The CDR3 covers 16 residues. The chain's CDR3 is CAISESGQSGSQGYTF. The CDR3 DNA is TGTGCCATCAGTGAGTCGGGACAGTCGGGGTCTCAAGGCTACACCTTC.

This clonotype was counted ten times or more. The chain is built from TRBV2 and TRBJ2-2, with 11 bases lining up with TRBD1. Germline V gene data show CDR1 as SNHLY and CDR2 as FYNNEI. This CDR3 region has 15 residues. Trimming at V came to 4 bases and at J to 3 bases, leaving 1 base not matched to a gene. CDR3 nucleotides: TGTGCCAGCAGTGGGGGACAGGGGGACACCGGGGAGCTGTTTTTT. It is translated as CASSGGQGDTGELFF.